The clone carrying this TCR beta chain was counted only a few times. The antigen is unknown. This sample is part of a study of vaccination and CD4 T cells after COVID-19. On the study more broadly: For control cultures, the treatment was a CEFX pool, an HIV-1 Nef pool, or no peptide.

The treatment was: roughly 10-day PBMC culture with coronavirus spike peptide pools or control peptides (ViraFEST assay). Germline CDR1 and CDR2: SGHVS and FQNEAQ. The CDR3 loop spans 15 amino acids. Germline trimming cut 1 base from V and 7 bases from J; bases unmatched to any gene: 8. Cultured CD4+ T-cell DNA underwent Oncomine TCR Beta short-read sequencing. TCRdb processed the PCR reads anew with MiXCR; each CDR3 protein has one entry. The table shows about 13,000 distinct CDR3 sequences, with approximately 33% occurring only once. The chain employs TRBV7-8 and TRBJ2-7; 9 bases match TRBD1. The source material was CD4+ T cells from blood, cultured in vitro, sampled after SARS-CoV-2 vaccination. The TCR sequence derives from a human donor who had recovered from COVID-19. The CDR3 sequence: CASSLVPGQGEEQYF. In DNA form, the CDR3 reads TGTGCCAGCAGCTTAGTCCCGGGACAGGGAGAAGAGCAGTACTTC. The variable domain in full, with the rest retrieved from reference TRBV7-8 and TRBJ2-7, is GAGVSQSPRYKVAKRGQDVALRCDPISGHVSLFWYQQALGQGPEFLTYFQNEAQLDKSGLPSDRFFAERPEGSVSTLKIQRTQQEDSAVYLCASSLVPGQGEEQYFGPGTRLTVT.